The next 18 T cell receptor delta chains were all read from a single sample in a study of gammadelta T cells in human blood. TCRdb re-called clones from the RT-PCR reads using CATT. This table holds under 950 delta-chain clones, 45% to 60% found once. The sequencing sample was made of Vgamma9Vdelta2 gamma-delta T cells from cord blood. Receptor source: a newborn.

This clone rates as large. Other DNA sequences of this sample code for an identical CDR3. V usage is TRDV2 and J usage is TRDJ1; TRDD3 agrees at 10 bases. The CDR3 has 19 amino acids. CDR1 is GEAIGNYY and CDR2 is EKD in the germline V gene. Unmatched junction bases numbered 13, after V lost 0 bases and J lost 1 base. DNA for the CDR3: TGTGCCTGTGACACCCTCGTACTGGGGGGATACGGGGGCACCGATAAACTCATCTTT. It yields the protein CACDTLVLGGYGGTDKLIF.

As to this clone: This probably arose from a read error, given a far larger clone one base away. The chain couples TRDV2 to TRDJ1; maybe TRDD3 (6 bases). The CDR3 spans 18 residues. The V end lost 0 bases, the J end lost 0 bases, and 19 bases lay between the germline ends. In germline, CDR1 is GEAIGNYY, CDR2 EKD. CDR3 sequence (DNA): TGTGCCTGTGACACCGACCCAGCTACTGGGCAAAACACCGATAAACTCATCTTT. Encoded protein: CACDTDPATGQNTDKLIF.

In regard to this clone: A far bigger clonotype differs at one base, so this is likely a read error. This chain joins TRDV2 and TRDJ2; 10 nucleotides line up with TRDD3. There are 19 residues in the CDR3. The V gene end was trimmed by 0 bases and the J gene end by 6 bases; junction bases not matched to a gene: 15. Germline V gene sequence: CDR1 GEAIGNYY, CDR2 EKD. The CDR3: CACDTDHLLGDSKAAQLFF. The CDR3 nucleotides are TGTGCCTGTGACACCGACCACCTACTGGGGGATTCTAAGGCAGCACAACTCTTCTTT.

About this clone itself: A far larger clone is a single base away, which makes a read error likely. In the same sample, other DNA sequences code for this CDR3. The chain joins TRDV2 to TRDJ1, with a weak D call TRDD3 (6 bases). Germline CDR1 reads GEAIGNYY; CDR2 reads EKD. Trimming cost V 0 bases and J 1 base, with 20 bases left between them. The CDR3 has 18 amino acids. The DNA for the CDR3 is TGTGCCTGTGACACCGAGGAACTGGGTGATAGGGTCACCGATAAACTCATCTTT. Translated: CACDTEELGDRVTDKLIF.

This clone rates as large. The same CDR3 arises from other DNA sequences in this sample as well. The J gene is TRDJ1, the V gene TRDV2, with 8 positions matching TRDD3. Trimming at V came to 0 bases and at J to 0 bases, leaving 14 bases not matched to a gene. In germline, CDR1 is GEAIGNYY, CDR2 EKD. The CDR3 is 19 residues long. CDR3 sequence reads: CACDTGSGGRPQYTDKLIF. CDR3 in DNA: TGTGCCTGTGACACCGGGTCTGGGGGACGACCCCAGTACACCGATAAACTCATCTTT.

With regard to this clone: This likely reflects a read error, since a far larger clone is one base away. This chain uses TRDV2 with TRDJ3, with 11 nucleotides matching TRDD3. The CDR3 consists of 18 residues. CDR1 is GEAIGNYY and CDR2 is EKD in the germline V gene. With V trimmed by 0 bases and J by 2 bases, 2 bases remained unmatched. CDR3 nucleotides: TGTGCCTGTGACACCATACTGGGGGATACCTGGGACACCCGACAGATGTTTTTC. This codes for CACDTILGDTWDTRQMFF.

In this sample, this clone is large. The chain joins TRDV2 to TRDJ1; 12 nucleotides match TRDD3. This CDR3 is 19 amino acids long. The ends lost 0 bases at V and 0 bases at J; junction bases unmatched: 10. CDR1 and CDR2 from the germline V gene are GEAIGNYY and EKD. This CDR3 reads CACDTVATGGYRYTDKLIF. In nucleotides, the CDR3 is TGTGCCTGTGACACCGTGGCTACTGGGGGATACCGTTACACCGATAAACTCATCTTT.

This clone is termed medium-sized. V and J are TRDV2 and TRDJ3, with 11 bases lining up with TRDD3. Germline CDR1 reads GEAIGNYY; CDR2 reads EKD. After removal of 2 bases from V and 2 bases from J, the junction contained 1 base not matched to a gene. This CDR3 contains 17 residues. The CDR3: CACDILGDTWDTRQMFF. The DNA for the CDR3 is TGTGCCTGTGACATACTGGGGGATACCTGGGACACCCGACAGATGTTTTTC.

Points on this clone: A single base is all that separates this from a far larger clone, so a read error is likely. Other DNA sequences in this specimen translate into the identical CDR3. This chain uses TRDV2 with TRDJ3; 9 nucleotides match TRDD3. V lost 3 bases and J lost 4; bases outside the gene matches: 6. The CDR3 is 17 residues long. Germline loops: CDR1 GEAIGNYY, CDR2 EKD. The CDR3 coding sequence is TGTGCCTGTGACCCCCTGCTGGGGGATTGGGACACCCGACAGATGTTTTTC. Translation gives CACDPLLGDWDTRQMFF.

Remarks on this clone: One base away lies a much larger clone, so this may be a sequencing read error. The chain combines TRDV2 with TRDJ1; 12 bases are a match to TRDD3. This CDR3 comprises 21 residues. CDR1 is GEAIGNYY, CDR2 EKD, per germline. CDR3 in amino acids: CACDRIRLGDTWYVYTNKLIF. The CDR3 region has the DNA TGTGCCTGTGACAGAATTCGACTGGGGGATACTTGGTACGTGTACACCAATAAACTCATCTTT.

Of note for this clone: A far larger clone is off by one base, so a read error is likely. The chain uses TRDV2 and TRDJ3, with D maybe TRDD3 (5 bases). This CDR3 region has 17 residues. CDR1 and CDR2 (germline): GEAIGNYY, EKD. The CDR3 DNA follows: TGTGCCTGTGACACGGGATTCCGCTCCTGGTACACCCGACAGATGTTTTTC. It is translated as CACDTGFRSWYTRQMFF.

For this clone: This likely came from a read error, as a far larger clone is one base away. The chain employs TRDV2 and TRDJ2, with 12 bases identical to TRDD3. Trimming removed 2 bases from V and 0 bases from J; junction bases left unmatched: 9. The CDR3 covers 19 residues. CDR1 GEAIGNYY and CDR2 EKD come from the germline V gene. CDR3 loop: CACDILGDTSPSLTAQLFF. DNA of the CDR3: TGTGCCTGTGACATACTGGGGGATACTTCCCCCTCTTTGACAGCACAACTCTTCTTT.

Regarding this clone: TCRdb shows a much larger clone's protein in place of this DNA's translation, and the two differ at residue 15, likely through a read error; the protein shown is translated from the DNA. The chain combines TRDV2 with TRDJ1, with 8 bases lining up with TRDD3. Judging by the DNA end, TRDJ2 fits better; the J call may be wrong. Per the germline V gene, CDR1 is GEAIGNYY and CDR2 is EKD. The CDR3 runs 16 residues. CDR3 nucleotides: TGTGCCTGTGCCCGTTCTTACTGGGGGCCCCACGATAAACTCTTCTTT. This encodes CACARSYWGPHDKLFF.

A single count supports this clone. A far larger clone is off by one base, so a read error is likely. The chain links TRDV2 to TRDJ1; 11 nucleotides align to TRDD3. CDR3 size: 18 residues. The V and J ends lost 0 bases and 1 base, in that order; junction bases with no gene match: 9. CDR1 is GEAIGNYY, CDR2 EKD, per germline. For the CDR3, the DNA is TGTGCCTGTGACACCGAGGAACTGGGGGATAGGGCCACCGATAAACTCATCTTT. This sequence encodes CACDTEELGDRATDKLIF.

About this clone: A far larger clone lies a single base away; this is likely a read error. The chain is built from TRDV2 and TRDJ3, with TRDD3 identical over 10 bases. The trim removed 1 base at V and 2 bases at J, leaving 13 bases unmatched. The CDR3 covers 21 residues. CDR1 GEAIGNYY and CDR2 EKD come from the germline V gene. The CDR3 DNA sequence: TGTGCCTGTGACACTTACCATCCTTGGGGGATACTCACCTGGGACACCCGACAGATGTTTTTC. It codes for CACDTYHPWGILTWDTRQMFF.

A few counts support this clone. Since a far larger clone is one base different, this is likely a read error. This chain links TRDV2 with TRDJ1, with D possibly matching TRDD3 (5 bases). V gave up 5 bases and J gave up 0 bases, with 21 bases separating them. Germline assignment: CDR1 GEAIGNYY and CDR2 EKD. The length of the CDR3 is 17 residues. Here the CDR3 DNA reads TGTGCCTGTGCCCGAAAGGGTTCAGGGGGGTACACCGATAAACTCATCTTT. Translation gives CACARKGSGGYTDKLIF.

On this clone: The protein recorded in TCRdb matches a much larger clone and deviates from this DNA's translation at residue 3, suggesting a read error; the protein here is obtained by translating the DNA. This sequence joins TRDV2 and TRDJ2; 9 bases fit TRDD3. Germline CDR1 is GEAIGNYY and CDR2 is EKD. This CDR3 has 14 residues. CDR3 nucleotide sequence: TGTGCCAGTGACAAGCTGGGGGATACAGCACAACTCTTCTTT. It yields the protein CASDKLGDTAQLFF.

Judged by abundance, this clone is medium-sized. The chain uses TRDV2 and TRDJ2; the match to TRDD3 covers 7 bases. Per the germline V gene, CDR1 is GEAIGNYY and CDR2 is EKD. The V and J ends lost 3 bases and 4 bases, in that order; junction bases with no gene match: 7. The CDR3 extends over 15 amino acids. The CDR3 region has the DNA TGTGCCTGTGACTCCTTAGTGGGGGAGACAGCACAACTCTTCTTT. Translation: CACDSLVGETAQLFF.